This T cell receptor beta chain derives from a study of T cell responses to AZD1222 COVID-19 vaccine. Findings of the study overall: The CD4 TCRs associated with vaccination extended across spike and predominated at 160-218 and 743-854.

The data were produced by immunoSEQ multiplex PCR, yet TCRdb's version contains in-frame clones alone and is incomplete. The data contain 70,000 to 100,000 clones, roughly 88% of them singletons. CDR1 is MDHEN and CDR2 is SYDVKM in the germline V gene. This CDR3 contains 17 residues. Trimming cost V 6 bases and J 4 bases, with 24 bases left between them. With respect to this clone: Its antigen is still unknown.

The material sequenced was peripheral blood, taken 28 days after the second AZD1222 dose. The J gene is TRBJ2-5, the V gene TRBV28; a weak D match, TRBD2 (7 bases). The clonotype comes from an adult who received the AZD1222 COVID-19 vaccine. The CDR3 DNA reads as TGTGCCAGCAGGTCCCCCTTAGGGGGAGGGCTATCAGAGACCCAGTACTTC. Protein product: CASRSPLGGGLSETQYF.